Below are 30 T cell receptor beta chains sequenced from a single sample in a study of molecular identifiers for immune sequencing clone quantification. TCRdb recomputed calls from the PCR reads with MiXCR, one row per CDR3 protein. Of 88,000 or so distinct CDR3 sequences listed, 21% were seen once; the top ten hold roughly 1%. Specimen: naive CD8+ T cells from blood, with Jurkat cell RNA spiked in. Sample subset: FACS-sorted CD8+CD4-CCR7+CD45RA+ naive T cells. Source of these receptors: a human donor in good health. Some libraries in this study had Jurkat cell RNA spiked in.

The sample holds many counts of this clonotype. The chain is built from TRBV30 and TRBJ1-5, with 8 bases aligning to TRBD1. CDR1 GTSNPN and CDR2 SVGIG come from the germline V gene (reference sequence). V gave up 1 base and J gave up 4 bases; unmatched junction bases: 9. The CDR3 loop spans 16 amino acids. The CDR3 bases are TGTGCCTGGAGTGCCGGGACAGGTCTTTCTAATCAGCCCCAGCATTTT. This codes for CAWSAGTGLSNQPQHF.

This chain connects TRBV11-2 to TRBJ2-1; TRBD1 agrees at 9 bases. Trimming removed 2 bases from V and 8 bases from J; junction bases left unmatched: 7. The CDR3 consists of 15 residues. Germline V gene sequence: CDR1 SGHAT, CDR2 FQNNGV. The CDR3 sequence is CASSLLDRGIDEQFF. The CDR3 coding sequence is TGTGCCAGCAGCTTACTCGACAGGGGGATCGATGAGCAGTTCTTC.

About this clonotype itself: It may be a read error: a sequence one base away is much more abundant. This chain connects TRBV9 to TRBJ2-3; 9 nucleotides agree with TRBD1. Germline V lookup: CDR1 SGDLS, CDR2 YYNGEE. V shed 0 bases, J shed 3 bases, and the junction held 8 bases outside the gene matches. This CDR3 is built from 17 residues. The CDR3, as DNA: TGTGCCAGCAGCGTAGAGCAGGACAGGGGTGGGACAGATACGCAGTATTTT. Translated: CASSVEQDRGGTDTQYF.

The chain links TRBV19 to TRBJ1-6, with TRBD1 as a possible D gene (5 bases). Trimming left V 7 bases short and J 7 bases short, with 11 bases between. The CDR3 spans 13 residues. Per the germline V gene, CDR1 is LNHDA and CDR2 is SQIVND (reference sequence). CDR3 in amino acids: CASNQGTNSPLHF. CDR3 DNA: TGTGCCAGTAATCAGGGTACCAATTCACCCCTCCACTTT.

This clonotype appeared a few times. The chain links TRBV19 to TRBJ2-1, with 7 nucleotides matching TRBD2. With 4 bases clipped from V and 10 bases from J, the junction kept 1 base outside the gene matches. The CDR3 extends over 11 amino acids. Germline CDR1 LNHDA, CDR2 SQIVND (reference sequence). CDR3 in amino acids: CASSREGEQFF. CDR3 bases: TGTGCCAGTAGTAGGGAGGGCGAGCAGTTCTTC.

This clonotype turned up a few times. J is TRBJ1-4 and V is TRBV2; 7 bases agree with TRBD1. Per germline, CDR1 SNHLY and CDR2 FYNNEI. The V segment lost 5 bases and the J segment 7 bases; nucleotides outside the gene matches: 13. The CDR3 totals 16 residues. The CDR3 coding sequence is TGTGCCAGCAGTTCAGACAGGGAGGGTTCAGGTGAAAAACTGTTTTTT. This codes for CASSSDREGSGEKLFF.

This clonotype was found many times. The genes are TRBV21-1 and TRBJ1-2; TRBD1, the table's D call, lacks a check against the DNA. TRBV21-1 is an annotated pseudogene. The CDR3 has 15 residues. The CDR3 nucleotides read TGTGCCAGCACCCCTCCGGGACAGATCTTTTATGGCTACACCTTC. Protein sequence: CASTPPGQIFYGYTF.

In the case of this clonotype: This may be a read error: a much more frequent sequence differs by one nucleotide. The conserved phenylalanine or tryptophan is not found at the CDR3 terminus, so this likely reflects a read error. V and J are TRBV20-1 and TRBJ2-7, with TRBD1 identical over 9 bases. This CDR3 region has 15 residues. CDR1 and CDR2 from the germline V gene are DFQATT and SNEGSKA (reference sequence). V shed 0 bases, J shed 3 bases, and the junction held 6 bases outside the gene matches. The CDR3 DNA reads as TGCAGTGCTAGAGAGGACAGGGGCCCGCTCTACGAGCAGTACTCC. Protein product: CSAREDRGPLYEQYS.

Of note for this clonotype: A much larger clone lies one base from this, so it may be a read error. The chain links TRBV30 to TRBJ1-1; D remains ambiguous. The CDR3 length is 11 residues. Germline V CDR1 and CDR2: GTSNPN, SVGIG (reference sequence). The DNA of the CDR3 is TGTGCCTGGGGTGTAACCACTGAAGCTTTCTTT. Residues: CAWGVTTEAFF.

This clonotype was seen only a few times. The chain couples TRBV10-2 to TRBJ2-7; D remains unclear. The V end was cut by 4 bases, the J end by 2 bases, with 9 bases between. The CDR3 length is 13 residues. Germline V CDR1 and CDR2: WSHSY, SAAADI. Here the CDR3 reads CASSGATTYEQYF. The CDR3 DNA reads as TGCGCCAGCAGTGGGGCAACAACCTACGAGCAGTACTTC.

This clonotype showed up many times. The chain is built from TRBV4-1 and TRBJ2-7; TRBD1 matches 8 bases. Trimming took 1 base from V and 4 from J; bases not matched to a gene: 3. This CDR3 has 14 amino acids. Germline V gene sequence: CDR1 MGHRA, CDR2 YSYEKL. CDR3 sequence (DNA): TGCGCCAGCAGCCAAGTAGACAGGGGTTACGAGCAGTACTTC. It codes for CASSQVDRGYEQYF.

This clonotype was detected many times. The chain recombines TRBV9 with TRBJ2-2; the D gene is possibly TRBD1 (6 bases). CDR1 and CDR2 (germline): SGDLS, YYNGEE. Trimming took 2 bases from V and 2 from J, leaving 13 bases between them. The CDR3 sequence is 16 residues long. CDR3 region: CASSVGAGENTGELFF. In DNA, the CDR3 is TGTGCCAGCAGCGTGGGCGCAGGGGAAAACACCGGGGAGCTGTTTTTT. The full variable domain, in which reference TRBV9 and TRBJ2-2 provide the parts outside the CDR3, is DSGVTQTPKHLITATGQRVTLRCSPRSGDLSVYWYQQSLDQGLQFLIQYYNGEERAKGNILERFSAQQFPDLHSELNLSSLELGDSALYFCASSVGAGENTGELFFGEGSRLTVL.

In DNA, the CDR3 is TGCGCCAGTAGGAACTTCTACAATGAGCAGTTCTTC. It is translated as CASRNFYNEQFF. V usage is TRBV4-3 and J usage is TRBJ2-1, with no clear D. The germline V and J ends were trimmed by 9 bases and 3 bases, with 9 bases remaining between them. The CDR3 has 12 residues. In germline, CDR1 is LGHNA, CDR2 YSLEER.

The V call is TRBV29-1, the J call TRBJ2-5; TRBD1 matches at 9 bases. The germline gives CDR1 SQVTM, CDR2 ANQGSEA. J was trimmed by 2 bases and V by 3 bases; bases with no gene match: 16. The CDR3 spans 18 residues. The CDR3 DNA reads as TGCAGCGTTGAGGGTTGGGACAGGGCCTTTCACACACAAGAGACCCAGTACTTC. It yields the protein CSVEGWDRAFHTQETQYF.

Regarding this clonotype: A much larger clone lies one base from this, so it may be a read error. V gene TRBV5-1 combines with J gene TRBJ2-7; D not resolved. Looked up from germline, CDR1 is SGHRS and CDR2 is YFSETQ. The CDR3 consists of 13 residues. Written as DNA, the CDR3 is TGCGCCGGCAGCTTCGCCAGCTCCTACGAGCAGTACTTC. Translation: CAGSFASSYEQYF.

A word on this clonotype: This may stem from a read error, because a much larger clone lies one nucleotide away. This sequence joins TRBV11-2 and TRBJ2-4; D unclear. CDR1 SGHAT and CDR2 FQNNGV come from the germline V gene. The germline V and J ends were trimmed by 5 bases and 11 bases, with 22 bases remaining between them. This CDR3 spans 15 amino acids. The CDR3: CASSQWVSKVDVQYF. The CDR3 nucleotides read TGTGCCAGCAGCCAGTGGGTTTCTAAGGTAGACGTTCAGTACTTC. The whole variable domain, remainder taken from reference TRBV11-2 and TRBJ2-4, is EAGVAQSPRYKIIEKRQSVAFWCNPISGHATLYWYQQILGQGPKLLIQFQNNGVVDDSQLPKDRFSAERLKGVDSTLKIQPAKLEDSAVYLCASSQWVSKVDVQYFGAGTRLSVL.

In the case of this clonotype: A much larger clone differs by one base, so this may be a read error. The chain employs TRBV12-5 and TRBJ1-5; D not certain. This CDR3 is 12 amino acids long. Trimming left V 8 bases short and J 9 bases short, with 14 bases between. Germline V CDR1 and CDR2: LGHNT, FRNRAP. CDR3 sequence: CASSSPLGPQHF. Here the CDR3 DNA reads TGTGCTAGTAGTTCCCCCCTAGGGCCCCAGCATTTT.

This clonotype was seen repeatedly, ten times or more. CDR3 coding DNA: TGTGCCAGCAGCAAAGGGGGGGGGGCCTACGAGCAGTACTTC. Amino acid sequence: CASSKGGGAYEQYF. The J gene is TRBJ2-7, the V gene TRBV2; perhaps TRBD2 as D (7 bases). With 6 bases removed from V and 2 bases from J, the gap between germline ends came to 14 bases. This CDR3 has 14 residues. Germline values: CDR1 SNHLY, CDR2 FYNNEI.

This clonotype was recorded many times. The chain recombines TRBV7-2 with TRBJ2-3, with D possibly TRBD2 on 7 matching bases. V was pared by 6 bases and J by 4 bases, with 17 bases between. The CDR3 has 15 residues. The V gene's germline CDR1 is SGHTA and CDR2 FQGNSA. This CDR3 is CASSWGGGGADTQYF. CDR3 sequence (DNA): TGTGCCAGCAGTTGGGGGGGCGGGGGTGCAGATACGCAGTATTTT.

This clonotype was recorded at least ten times. The V and J genes are TRBV19 and TRBJ2-3; 9 bases fit TRBD2. There are 16 residues in the CDR3. From germline, CDR1 is LNHDA and CDR2 SQIVND (reference sequence). Unmatched junction bases numbered 6, after V lost 4 bases and J lost 1 base. The CDR3 DNA follows: TGTGCCAGTAGTACCTGGACTAGCGAGCGCACAGATACGCAGTATTTT. This gives the protein CASSTWTSERTDTQYF. Using reference TRBV19 and TRBJ2-3 for the parts outside the CDR3, the full variable domain is DGGITQSPKYLFRKEGQNVTLSCEQNLNHDAMYWYRQDPGQGLRLIYYSQIVNDFQKGDIAEGYSVSREKKESFPLTVTSAQKNPTAFYLCASSTWTSERTDTQYFGPGTRLTVL.

In its sample, this clonotype was seen many times. Here the CDR3 DNA reads TGCGCCAGCAGACCCGAGGAGGGGATCCCCTACGAGCAGTACTTC. This encodes CASRPEEGIPYEQYF. The J gene is TRBJ2-7, the V gene TRBV5-1; D is perhaps TRBD2 (6 bases). The V gene lost 5 bases and the J gene lost 2 bases, with 17 bases spanning the gap. There are 15 residues in the CDR3. Germline V gene data show CDR1 as SGHRS and CDR2 as YFSETQ.

The sample holds many counts of this clonotype. The V gene is TRBV13, the J gene TRBJ1-1; D remains unclear. V was pared by 3 bases and J by 0 bases, with 11 bases between. There are 15 residues in the CDR3. The germline gives CDR1 PRHDT, CDR2 FYEKMQ (reference sequence). CDR3 sequence (DNA): TGTGCCAGCAGCTTGAGGCTTCCCATGAACACTGAAGCTTTCTTT. This gives the protein CASSLRLPMNTEAFF.

Many counts were recorded for this clonotype. The chain uses TRBV6-5 and TRBJ1-5; D not resolved. CDR1 is MNHEY, CDR2 SVGAGI, per germline. V lost 0 bases to trimming and J lost 1 base, with 7 bases between them. The length of the CDR3 is 15 residues. As DNA, the CDR3 is TGTGCCAGCAGTTACTCATCCAGGAGCAATCAGCCCCAGCATTTT. Its protein product is CASSYSSRSNQPQHF.

This clonotype was seen a few times. J is TRBJ2-5 and V is TRBV7-3; 14 bases are a match to TRBD2. Germline values: CDR1 SGHTA, CDR2 FQGTGA. The junction had 9 bases not matched to a gene; V was cut back by 4 bases and J by 2 bases. This CDR3 has 18 amino acids. The CDR3 DNA follows: TGTGCCAGCAGCTCACCGGGACTAGCGGGAGTCGGACAAGAGACCCAGTACTTC. This sequence encodes CASSSPGLAGVGQETQYF. The variable domain in full, with the rest retrieved from reference TRBV7-3 and TRBJ2-5, is GAGVSQTPSNKVTEKGKYVELRCDPISGHTALYWYRQSLGQGPEFLIYFQGTGAADDSGLPNDRFFAVRPEGSVSTLKIQRTERGDSAVYLCASSSPGLAGVGQETQYFGPGTRLLVL.

The rearrangement joins TRBV27 to TRBJ1-2, with D perhaps TRBD1 (5 bases). CDR3 length: 13 amino acids. V was pared by 8 bases and J by 2 bases, with 12 bases between. Germline loops: CDR1 MNHEY, CDR2 SMNVEV (reference sequence). The CDR3 protein is CASWDGMNYGYTF. The DNA of the CDR3 is TGTGCCAGCTGGGACGGAATGAACTATGGCTACACCTTC.

This clonotype has just a few counts. The chain has TRBV20-1 and TRBJ2-7, with 9 bases fitting TRBD2. V lost 3 bases, J lost 4 bases, and 10 bases stayed unmatched. Germline V CDR1 and CDR2: DFQATT, SNEGSKA (reference sequence). The CDR3 loop spans 15 amino acids. The CDR3: CSASKMTSGGYEQYF. CDR3 nucleotide sequence: TGCAGTGCTAGCAAGATGACTAGCGGAGGTTACGAGCAGTACTTC.

The table lists this clonotype with a few counts. One end of the junction does not line up with germline, which may come from a read error. The gene calls are TRBV27 and TRBJ2-1, with unresolved D. The CDR3 sequence is 12 residues long. Germline CDR1 MNHEY, CDR2 SMNVEV (reference sequence). CDR3 residues: CASSSAANVQFF. Here the CDR3 DNA reads TGTGCCAGCAGTTCGGCGGCCAATGTGCAGTTCTTC.

Worth noting for this clonotype: A read error may be the cause here, since a much bigger clone is one base away. The conserved phenylalanine or tryptophan is not found at the CDR3 terminus, so this likely reflects a read error. This chain joins TRBV6-5 and TRBJ1-1; 7 bases fit TRBD1. Germline V gives CDR1 MNHEY, CDR2 SVGAGI. V was clipped by 0 bases and J by 8 bases; unmatched bases: 6. The CDR3 loop spans 14 amino acids. The CDR3 coding sequence is TGTGCCAGCAGTTACTCAGGGGGCATACCCGAAGCTTTCCTT. Protein sequence: CASSYSGGIPEAFL.

This clonotype was picked up many times. V gene TRBV6-2 or TRBV6-3 combines with J gene TRBJ2-3; unclear D gene. The CDR3 contains 14 residues. Per germline, CDR1 MNHEY and CDR2 SVGEGT. The germline V and J ends were trimmed by 1 base and 3 bases, with 8 bases remaining between them. The CDR3 coding sequence is TGTGCCAGCAGTTACTATACAGTTACAGATACGCAGTATTTT. Its protein is CASSYYTVTDTQYF.

This clonotype was detected many times. The chain combines TRBV7-9 with TRBJ1-1; 9 positions match TRBD1. V dropped 6 bases and J dropped 0; count of bases not matched to a gene: 2. The CDR3 loop spans 14 amino acids. The germline CDR1 and CDR2 sequences are SEHNR and FQNEAQ (reference sequence). The CDR3 sequence: CASSRDRVNTEAFF. The CDR3 region has the DNA TGTGCCAGCAGTAGGGACAGGGTGAACACTGAAGCTTTCTTT.